The rows below give T cell receptor beta chains drawn from one sample of a study of blood T cell repertoires in COVID-19. Sequenced by immunoSEQ multiplex PCR; TCRdb stores in-frame clones only, minus some. The sample includes a few hundred thousand clones, just under 90% of them seen just once. The sample comprised peripheral blood. The receptors come from a woman aged 25-40 years with COVID-19, enrolled during active disease. CDR3s include the opening cysteine and the closing phenylalanine or tryptophan. Fields, in order: clone size, J gene, CDR3 length, V gene, D gene, CDR3 protein, CDR3 DNA. The D gene is left open where the match is weak. Clone size is given for some rows only: seen once, a few or many times, or a class if the clone is expanded.

.	TRBJ1-6	17	TRBV3-1/TRBV3-2	.	CASSQVPAGDLGSPLHF	TGTGCCAGCAGCCAAGTTCCGGCGGGGGATTTGGGTTCACCCCTCCACTTT
.	TRBJ2-7	15	TRBV6-5	TRBD1	CASIIRTGEFHEQYF	TGTGCCAGTATTATCCGGACAGGGGAATTTCACGAGCAGTACTTC
.	TRBJ2-5	16	TRBV5-1	TRBD2	CASSLGSGGSQETQYF	TGCGCCAGCAGCTTGGGTAGCGGGGGTTCCCAAGAGACCCAGTACTTC
.	TRBJ1-2	12	TRBV3-1/TRBV3-2	.	CASRGAHEGYTF	TGTGCCAGCAGGGGGGCCCATGAGGGCTACACCTTC
.	TRBJ1-2	16	TRBV28	.	CASSKGSSGGSRGYTF	TGTGCCAGCAGTAAAGGGTCCTCAGGAGGGTCTCGAGGCTACACCTTC
.	TRBJ1-2	13	TRBV2	.	CASVVGGNYGYTF	TGTGCCTCCGTCGTAGGAGGGAACTATGGCTACACCTTC
.	TRBJ1-1	13	TRBV19	.	CASSPQGHTEAFF	TGTGCCAGTAGTCCCCAGGGGCACACTGAAGCTTTCTTT
.	TRBJ1-2	14	TRBV5-1	.	CASSLAVVNYGYTF	TGCGCCAGCAGCTTGGCCGTCGTTAACTATGGCTACACCTTC
.	TRBJ1-5	15	TRBV15	.	CATSSRGYSNQPQHF	TGTGCCACCAGCAGCAGGGGTTATAGCAATCAGCCCCAGCATTTT
once	TRBJ1-2	15	TRBV5-5	.	CASSSIRTGMDGYTF	TGTGCCAGCAGCTCCATAAGGACGGGGATGGATGGCTACACCTTC
.	TRBJ1-2	18	TRBV27	.	CASSTWAGDVRRGYGYTF	TGTGCCAGCAGTACCTGGGCAGGGGACGTACGGCGTGGCTATGGCTACACCTTC
.	TRBJ1-5	17	TRBV2	TRBD1	CASSEQGTGISNQPQHF	TGTGCCAGCAGTGAACAAGGGACAGGTATAAGCAATCAGCCCCAGCATTTT
once	TRBJ1-5	14	TRBV6-5	.	CASSRGGGNQPQHF	TGTGCCAGCAGTAGGGGAGGCGGCAATCAGCCCCAGCATTTT
.	TRBJ1-4	15	TRBV30	.	CAWRSGGAGNEKLFF	TGTGCCTGGAGGAGCGGCGGGGCTGGTAATGAAAAACTGTTTTTT
.	TRBJ2-5	15	TRBV4-2	.	CASSNTQAIQETQYF	TGTGCCAGCAGCAACACACAGGCGATCCAAGAGACCCAGTACTTC
.	TRBJ2-5	13	TRBV6-5	.	CASSYSRGETQYF	TGTGCCAGCAGTTATTCAAGGGGGGAGACCCAGTACTTC
.	TRBJ1-1	12	TRBV5-1	.	CASYGMNTEAFF	TGCGCCAGCTACGGTATGAACACTGAAGCTTTCTTT
.	TRBJ2-7	13	TRBV7-8	.	CASSLALEDEQYF	TGTGCCAGCAGCTTAGCGTTGGAGGACGAGCAGTACTTC
.	TRBJ1-3	15	TRBV9	.	CASSVYRDPGNTIYF	TGTGCCAGCAGCGTATACAGGGATCCAGGAAACACCATATATTTT
.	TRBJ1-1	12	TRBV19	.	CASSIGNREAFF	TGTGCCAGTAGTATAGGGAACAGGGAAGCTTTCTTT
.	TRBJ1-2	14	TRBV4-1	.	CASSQATAGRGYTF	TGCGCCAGCAGCCAAGCGACAGCCGGTAGGGGCTACACCTTC
.	TRBJ1-4	15	TRBV6-5	TRBD1	CASSYSRGPREKLFF	TGTGCCAGCAGTTACTCGAGGGGGCCGCGGGAAAAACTGTTTTTT
.	TRBJ2-5	14	TRBV13	.	CASSSGLFQETQYF	TGTGCCAGCAGCTCGGGACTCTTTCAAGAGACCCAGTACTTC
.	TRBJ2-3	15	TRBV7-2	TRBD1	CASSITGGSTDTQYF	TGTGCCAGCAGCATTACAGGGGGCAGCACAGATACGCAGTATTTT
once	TRBJ1-5	14	TRBV5-1	.	CASSAGTPNQPQHF	TGCGCCAGCAGCGCCGGGACACCGAATCAGCCCCAGCATTTT
once	TRBJ2-1	17	TRBV24-1	TRBD2	CATSDFRLAGGPNEQFF	TGTGCCACCAGTGATTTCAGACTAGCGGGGGGACCCAATGAGCAGTTCTTC
.	TRBJ1-1	13	TRBV4-1	.	CASSYTGGTEAFF	TGCGCCAGCAGCTACACAGGCGGCACTGAAGCTTTCTTT
.	TRBJ2-2	14	TRBV5-1	TRBD1	CASSLQGAPGELFF	TGCGCCAGCAGCTTACAGGGGGCTCCCGGGGAGCTGTTTTTT
.	TRBJ1-1	15	TRBV5-1	.	CASSLVVQPGTEAFF	TGCGCCAGCAGCTTGGTCGTCCAGCCGGGGACAGAAGCTTTCTTT
.	TRBJ1-5	14	TRBV5-1	.	CASSLSGGNQPQHF	TGCGCCAGCAGCTTGAGCGGGGGCAATCAGCCCCAGCATTTT
.	TRBJ1-1	13	TRBV2	.	CASTQTQNTEAFF	TGTGCCAGCACCCAGACTCAGAACACTGAAGCTTTCTTT
.	TRBJ1-3	20	TRBV5-5	.	CASSLGRRPWTESSGNTIYF	TGTGCCAGCAGCTTGGGCCGAAGACCCTGGACAGAGAGTTCTGGAAACACCATATATTTT
.	TRBJ1-1	14	TRBV6-2/TRBV6-3	.	CASSYQGLNTEAFF	TGTGCCAGCAGTTACCAGGGCTTGAACACTGAAGCTTTCTTT
.	TRBJ1-6	15	TRBV18	.	CASRAGGARNSPLHF	TGTGCCAGCCGAGCCGGAGGGGCTAGAAATTCACCCCTCCACTTT
.	TRBJ1-6	17	TRBV28	.	CASSYPLWGEYNSPLHF	TGTGCCAGCAGTTACCCCCTATGGGGGGAATATAATTCACCCCTCCACTTT
.	TRBJ2-1	14	TRBV4-1	.	CASSQEWTLREQFF	TGCGCCAGCAGCCAAGAATGGACTTTGCGGGAGCAGTTCTTC
.	TRBJ2-7	14	TRBV6-5	TRBD1	CASSPGQGAYEQYF	TGTGCCAGCAGTCCCGGACAGGGGGCTTACGAGCAGTACTTC
.	TRBJ2-3	18	TRBV6-2/TRBV6-3	TRBD2	CASSPTSGGRVGTDTQYF	TGTGCCAGCAGTCCGACTAGCGGGGGCCGGGTCGGCACAGATACGCAGTATTTT
.	TRBJ1-1	13	TRBV11-1	.	CASKTGSGTEAFF	TGTGCCAGTAAAACAGGGTCGGGCACTGAAGCTTTCTTT
.	TRBJ1-2	12	TRBV2	.	CASRPDSYGYTF	TGTGCCAGCAGACCGGACAGCTATGGCTACACCTTC
.	TRBJ1-5	12	TRBV18	.	CASSTGNQPQHF	TGTGCCAGCTCCACCGGTAATCAGCCCCAGCATTTT
.	TRBJ2-1	13	TRBV19	TRBD1	CASSIQMTGEEFF	TGTGCCAGTAGTATACAAATGACAGGGGAGGAGTTCTTC
.	TRBJ1-2	14	TRBV6-5	.	CASRPRDLVVGYTF	TGTGCCAGCAGGCCACGGGATTTGGTTGTCGGCTACACCTTC
.	TRBJ1-6	12	TRBV5-4	.	CASSFENSPLHF	TGTGCCAGCAGCTTTGAGAATTCACCCCTCCACTTT